These T cell receptor beta chains were read from a single sample in a study of identical twins. Each CDR3 protein gets one entry after TCRdb re-called the 5' RACE reads with MiXCR. This table has 600,000 to 800,000 distinct CDR3 sequences, 21% appearing once. This same sample was also taken into another study, of T cells expressing NK-cell markers.

The sample was PBMCs. All receptors derive from a woman younger than 35 in good health. CDR3s include the opening cysteine and the closing phenylalanine or tryptophan. The order of the fields is D gene, clone size, V gene, J gene, CDR3 protein, CDR3 DNA. D genes are given only for firm matches. A row's size may be missing; if present it is once, few, many or a size class.

.,few,TRBV10-3,TRBJ2-5,CAISESMRGQETQYF,TGTGCCATCAGTGAGTCAATGAGGGGGCAAGAGACCCAGTACTTC
.,few,TRBV24-1,TRBJ2-3,CATSDPGDTQYF,TGTGCCACCAGTGACCCCGGAGATACGCAGTATTTT
TRBD2,few,TRBV4-3,TRBJ2-7,CASLTSGRAPDEQYF,TGCGCCAGCTTAACTAGCGGGAGGGCCCCGGACGAGCAGTACTTC
TRBD1,few,TRBV11-2,TRBJ2-7,CASRTGTGTHEQYF,TGTGCCAGCAGGACCGGGACAGGGACCCACGAGCAGTACTTC
.,.,TRBV11-2,TRBJ2-1,CASSPPVGGGPNEQFF,TGTGCCAGCAGCCCTCCGGTTGGGGGAGGTCCTAATGAGCAGTTCTTC
.,.,TRBV18,TRBJ2-7,CASSPTSDEQYF,TGTGCCAGCTCACCCACTAGTGACGAGCAGTACTTC
TRBD2,few,TRBV27,TRBJ2-1,CASSLSTSGLNNEQFF,TGTGCCAGCAGTTTATCGACTAGCGGACTAAACAATGAGCAGTTCTTC
.,.,TRBV12-3/TRBV12-4,TRBJ2-7,CASSFSAPYYEQYF,TGTGCCAGCAGTTTCTCCGCACCTTACTACGAGCAGTACTTC
.,.,TRBV20-1,TRBJ2-5,CSARRGETQYF,TGCAGTGCACGGCGTGGAGAGACCCAGTACTTC
TRBD2,many,TRBV9,TRBJ2-1,CASSPSGSLYNEQFF,TGTGCCAGCAGCCCTAGCGGGAGTCTCTACAATGAGCAGTTCTTC
.,few,TRBV9,TRBJ2-5,CASSVVGTAGETQYF,TGTGCCAGCAGCGTAGTTGGGACGGCCGGAGAGACCCAGTACTTC
.,few,TRBV25-1,TRBJ2-1,CASSDWVGDYNEQFF,TGTGCCAGCAGCGACTGGGTGGGGGACTACAATGAGCAGTTCTTC
TRBD2,few,TRBV10-3,TRBJ2-5,CAIRTSGPQETQYF,TGTGCCATCAGAACTAGCGGACCACAAGAGACCCAGTACTTC
.,.,TRBV19,TRBJ2-7,CASHPGLRPYEQYF,TGTGCCAGTCATCCGGGACTGCGACCCTACGAGCAGTACTTC
.,.,TRBV6-1,TRBJ1-1,CASSLRLGDTEAFF,TGTGCCAGCAGTCTTCGACTGGGGGACACTGAAGCTTTCTTT
.,.,TRBV5-5,TRBJ2-2,CASRPPGRPNTGELFF,TGTGCCAGCAGGCCACCGGGACGGCCGAACACCGGGGAGCTGTTTTTT
.,.,TRBV20-1,TRBJ1-4,CSARGGASEKLFF,TGCAGTGCTAGGGGGGGGGCAAGTGAAAAACTGTTTTTT
TRBD1,few,TRBV20-1,TRBJ2-7,CSAMLQGVNEQYF,TGCAGTGCCATGCTACAGGGGGTCAACGAGCAGTACTTC
.,many,TRBV2,TRBJ1-2,CASGRINYGYTF,TGTGCCAGCGGTCGGATTAACTATGGCTACACCTTC
.,.,TRBV5-1,TRBJ2-1,CASLNHYNEQFF,TGCGCCAGCCTCAACCATTACAATGAGCAGTTCTTC
TRBD1,.,TRBV11-2,TRBJ2-2,CASSVPGQGPFSTGELFF,TGTGCCAGCAGCGTCCCGGGACAGGGACCCTTCTCAACCGGGGAGCTGTTTTTT
.,few,TRBV20-1,TRBJ2-5,CSATSSGGRAQYF,TGCAGTGCCACCAGTAGTGGGGGTCGGGCCCAGTACTTC
.,.,TRBV10-3,TRBJ2-5,CAISQHQETQYF,TGTGCCATCAGCCAACACCAAGAGACCCAGTACTTC
.,.,TRBV7-9,TRBJ1-1,CASSLARLKGDTEAFF,TGTGCCAGCAGCTTAGCGCGCTTAAAAGGGGACACTGAAGCTTTCTTT
.,.,TRBV6-5,TRBJ2-2,CASSSLGGELFF,TGTGCCAGCAGTAGTCTAGGCGGGGAGCTGTTTTTT
TRBD1,few,TRBV5-5,TRBJ2-2,CASSVRDRDSGELFF,TGTGCCAGCAGCGTCCGGGACAGGGATTCCGGGGAGCTGTTTTTT
TRBD1,.,TRBV6-5,TRBJ2-2,CASTGAAGELFF,TGTGCCAGTACAGGGGCGGCCGGGGAGCTGTTTTTT
.,many,TRBV12-3/TRBV12-4,TRBJ1-5,CASSPGPNQPQHF,TGTGCCAGCAGTCCCGGCCCCAATCAGCCCCAGCATTTT
.,.,TRBV4-1,TRBJ1-5,CASSYTGNQPQHF,TGCGCCAGCAGCTACACAGGGAATCAGCCCCAGCATTTT
.,.,TRBV20-1,TRBJ1-6,CSAIGPNSPLHF,TGCAGTGCTATTGGGCCGAATTCACCCCTCCACTTT